The 10 T cell receptor beta chains given below trace back to one sample, sequenced in a study of blood T cell repertoires in COVID-19. Measured with immunoSEQ multiplex PCR; TCRdb has only the in-frame clones, and not every one. Here the sample spans fewer than 450,000 clones, roughly 88% being singletons. Sequenced: PBMCs or T cells enriched from blood (not recorded which). The origin of the receptors is a woman aged 40 to 50 with acute COVID-19.

This rearrangement joins TRBV12-3 or TRBV12-4 to TRBJ1-1; D gene ambiguous. The CDR3 consists of 13 residues. V gave up 7 bases and J gave up 3 bases, with 12 bases separating them. CDR3 coding DNA: TGTGCCAGCACCCTATCGCTACACACTGAAGCTTTCTTT. Its protein product is CASTLSLHTEAFF.

The CDR3 sequence is CASSPGQGNGELFF. DNA for the CDR3: TGCGCCAGCAGCCCCGGACAGGGTAACGGGGAGCTGTTTTTT. The chain is built from TRBV5-1 and TRBJ2-2; 8 bases line up with TRBD1. From germline, CDR1 is SGHRS and CDR2 YFSETQ. The CDR3 totals 14 residues. Trimming cost V 4 bases and J 7 bases; bases outside gene matches: 6.

V and J are TRBV10-3 and TRBJ1-2; TRBD1 matches at 7 bases. Trimming at V came to 6 bases and at J to 7 bases, leaving 11 bases not matched to a gene. CDR3 length: 14 residues. Germline CDR1 ENHRY, CDR2 SYGVKD. Written as DNA, the CDR3 is TGTGCCATCAGAGATTATACAGGGGAACCTGGCTACACCTTC. The encoded protein is CAIRDYTGEPGYTF.

This chain connects TRBV21-1 to TRBJ1-2; TRBD1, the table's D call, was not compared with the DNA. TRBV21-1 represents a pseudogene. CDR3 size: 16 residues. CDR3 loop: CASSKVGTGRNDGYTF. Written as DNA, the CDR3 is TGTGCCAGCAGCAAAGTAGGGACAGGGAGAAATGATGGCTACACCTTC.

The chain joins TRBV19 to TRBJ1-6, with D possibly being TRBD1 (6 bases). Trimming left V 4 bases short and J 0 bases short, with 16 bases between. Germline V lookup: CDR1 LNHDA, CDR2 SQIVND (reference sequence). CDR3 size: 18 residues. The CDR3 protein is CASSKSGERSSYNSPLHF. CDR3 DNA sequence: TGTGCCAGTAGTAAATCAGGGGAACGGAGCTCCTATAATTCACCCCTCCACTTT.

This rearrangement joins TRBV7-2 to TRBJ1-3; D unresolved. The CDR3 sequence is 16 residues long. The V gene lost 1 base and the J gene lost 0 bases, with 10 bases spanning the gap. CDR1 is SGHTA, CDR2 FQGNSA, per germline. The CDR3 DNA reads TGTGCCAGCAGCTTAGGATTTTTCAGCTCTGGAAACACCATATATTTT. Amino acids: CASSLGFFSSGNTIYF. Using reference TRBV7-2 and TRBJ1-3 for the parts outside the CDR3, the full variable domain is GAGVSQSPSNKVTEKGKDVELRCDPISGHTALYWYRQSLGQGLEFLIYFQGNSAPDKSGLPSDRFSAERTGGSVSTLTIQRTQQEDSAVYLCASSLGFFSSGNTIYFGEGSWLTVV.

The V gene is TRBV7-2, the J gene TRBJ2-7; a weak D match, TRBD2 (7 bases). Germline V gene sequence: CDR1 SGHTA, CDR2 FQGNSA. CDR3 length equals 15 residues. V was shortened by 1 base and J by 0 bases, with 10 bases between the two germline ends. The CDR3 sequence is CASSLEGGASYEQYF. DNA for the CDR3: TGTGCCAGCAGCTTAGAGGGGGGGGCCTCCTACGAGCAGTACTTC.

The chain has TRBV11-2 and TRBJ2-3, with TRBD2 matching 8 bases. The germline CDR1 and CDR2 sequences are SGHAT and FQNNGV. This CDR3 is built from 17 residues. J lost 7 bases, V lost 0 bases, and 12 bases had no gene match. The CDR3 region has the DNA TGTGCCAGCAGCTTAGATCAGGGCGGGGGGATTAAATATACGCAGTATTTT. Its protein is CASSLDQGGGIKYTQYF.

V gene TRBV4-2 combines with J gene TRBJ2-2; 10 positions match TRBD1. V shed 4 bases and J 5 bases; nucleotides not matched to a gene: 7. The CDR3 runs 16 residues. Germline CDR1 LGHNA, CDR2 YNFKEQ. DNA of the CDR3: TGTGCCAGCAGCCCGACAGGGGGCATTTCTACCGGGGAGCTGTTTTTT. Encoded protein: CASSPTGGISTGELFF.

J is TRBJ1-1 and V is TRBV6-5; D gene uncertain. Germline V gives CDR1 MNHEY, CDR2 SVGAGI. The CDR3 totals 14 residues. V was cut by 7 bases and J by 1 base, with 13 bases left in between. CDR3 sequence reads: CASIRPGGNTEAFF. The CDR3 nucleotides read TGTGCCAGCATTCGACCGGGAGGGAACACTGAAGCTTTCTTT.